The TCR beta chain described here comes from a study of cytomegalovirus exposure and HLA in healthy donors. Comments on this clone: Antigen: not known.

The CDR3 sequence is 12 residues long. Germline CDR1 reads SQVTM; CDR2 reads ANQGSEA. Losses at the gene ends were 6 bases for V and 6 bases for J; bases not matched to a gene: 6. Here immunoSEQ multiplex PCR was the method, and the copy in TCRdb shows in-frame clones only, minus some. Here the sample spans about 310,000 clones, roughly 88% being singletons. The donors were members of the approximately 120-subject validation cohort (separate from the approximately 670-subject first cohort). Study-wide points: The classifier, whose performance was assessed in both the original and validation cohorts, reportedly diagnosed cytomegalovirus status with high specificity and sensitivity.

Sample: PBMCs. The J gene is TRBJ2-7, the V gene TRBV29-1; the match to TRBD1 covers 9 bases. This TCR was sampled from a man aged 25-40 years in good health and CMV-seronegative. CDR3 residues: CSVLRDRVEQYF. Written as DNA, the CDR3 is TGCAGCGTCCTCCGGGACAGGGTCGAGCAGTACTTC.